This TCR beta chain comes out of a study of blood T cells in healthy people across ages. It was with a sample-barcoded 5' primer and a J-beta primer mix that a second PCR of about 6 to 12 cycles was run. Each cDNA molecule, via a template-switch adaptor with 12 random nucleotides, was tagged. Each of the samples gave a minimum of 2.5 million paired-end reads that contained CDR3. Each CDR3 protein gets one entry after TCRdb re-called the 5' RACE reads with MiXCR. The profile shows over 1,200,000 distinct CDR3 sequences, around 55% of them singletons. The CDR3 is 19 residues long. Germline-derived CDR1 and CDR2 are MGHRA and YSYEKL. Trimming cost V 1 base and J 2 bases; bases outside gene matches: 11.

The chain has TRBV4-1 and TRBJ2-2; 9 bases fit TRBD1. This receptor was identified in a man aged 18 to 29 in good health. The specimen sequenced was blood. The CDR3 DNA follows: TGCGCCAGCAGCCAAGTCGGCTTAGGACAGGGGACCAACACCGGGGAGCTGTTTTTT. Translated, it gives CASSQVGLGQGTNTGELFF.